These 12 T cell receptor beta chains share one sample of origin, sequenced in a study of blood T cell repertoires in COVID-19. Measured with immunoSEQ multiplex PCR; TCRdb has only the in-frame clones, and not every one. This repertoire shows approximately 230,000 clones, approximately 88% found once; its top ten account for roughly 6.8%. The specimen was peripheral blood. These receptors were obtained from a young woman with COVID-19, enrolled during active disease.

The J gene is TRBJ1-5, the V gene TRBV4-1, with D perhaps matching TRBD1 (5 bases). Germline V lookup: CDR1 MGHRA, CDR2 YSYEKL. The ends were cut back, 0 bases at V and 10 bases at J, with 22 bases in the middle. This CDR3 has 17 residues. CDR3 nucleotide sequence: TGCGCCAGCAGCCAAGAAGGCAGGGCGGATAGCAAAGATCCCCAGCATTTT. Translation gives CASSQEGRADSKDPQHF.

The chain recombines TRBV18 with TRBJ2-1, with 7 bases lining up with TRBD2. This CDR3 contains 15 residues. The V gene end was trimmed by 8 bases and the J gene end by 9 bases; junction bases not matched to a gene: 16. CDR1 is KGHSH and CDR2 is LQKENI in the germline V gene. CDR3 residues: CASLQQAGRQGEQFF. As DNA, the CDR3 is TGTGCCAGCCTACAACAAGCGGGGAGGCAAGGTGAGCAGTTCTTC. Supplemented by reference TRBV18 and TRBJ2-1, the full variable domain reads NAGVMQNPRHLVRRRGQEARLRCSPMKGHSHVYWYRQLPEEGLKFMVYLQKENIIDESGMPKERFSAEFPKEGPSILRIQQVVRGDSAAYFCASLQQAGRQGEQFFGPGTRLTVL.

The rearrangement uses TRBV30 and TRBJ2-3; 8 bases map to TRBD2. With 0 bases clipped from V and 1 base from J, the junction kept 3 bases outside the gene matches. In germline, CDR1 is GTSNPN, CDR2 SVGIG (reference sequence). CDR3 size: 15 residues. DNA for the CDR3: TGTGCCTGGAGTGTACTAGCGGACCGCACAGATACGCAGTATTTT. It encodes CAWSVLADRTDTQYF.

The V gene is TRBV11-2, the J gene TRBJ2-5; tentative D call: TRBD1 (7 bases). CDR3 size: 15 residues. Germline CDR1 and CDR2: SGHAT and FQNNGV. V was trimmed by 5 bases and J by 5 bases, leaving 18 bases between them. CDR3 nucleotides: TGTGCCAGCAGCACTTCCGGGACAGCGGGCGAGACCCAGTACTTC. Encoded protein: CASSTSGTAGETQYF. The full variable domain, its missing parts supplied by reference TRBV11-2 and TRBJ2-5, is EAGVAQSPRYKIIEKRQSVAFWCNPISGHATLYWYQQILGQGPKLLIQFQNNGVVDDSQLPKDRFSAERLKGVDSTLKIQPAKLEDSAVYLCASSTSGTAGETQYFGPGTRLLVL.

The genes are TRBV5-6 and TRBJ2-5; D possibly corresponds to TRBD1 (6 bases). CDR3 size: 19 residues. The V and J ends lost 0 bases and 9 bases respectively, with 30 bases between them. Germline CDR1 and CDR2: SGHDT and YYEEEE. CDR3 coding DNA: TGTGCCAGCAGCTTGGGACAGGAAAGTTCTTTTTTTGGTTTTGAGGCCCAGTACTTC. Amino acid sequence: CASSLGQESSFFGFEAQYF.

The CDR3 DNA follows: TGTGCCAGCAGTTTAACGGCAGGGCCGAACACTGAAGCTTTCTTT. It is translated as CASSLTAGPNTEAFF. The J gene is TRBJ1-1, the V gene TRBV27, with a possible D match to TRBD1 (5 bases). The CDR3 has 15 amino acids. Between the trimmed V and J ends, which lost 2 bases and 1 base, there was a span of 11 bases. CDR1 and CDR2 (germline): MNHEY, SMNVEV (reference sequence).

The chain has TRBV12-5 and TRBJ1-1; no definite D call. The CDR3 contains 17 residues. Per the germline V gene, CDR1 is LGHNT and CDR2 is FRNRAP. Trimming left V 1 base short and J 4 bases short, with 19 bases between. This CDR3 reads CASGLDKPWRVGTEAFF. The CDR3 DNA sequence: TGTGCTAGTGGTTTGGACAAACCCTGGAGGGTGGGCACTGAAGCTTTCTTT.

This clone turned up a few times. V usage is TRBV19 and J usage is TRBJ2-2; 7 nucleotides agree with TRBD2. The CDR3 has 14 amino acids. In germline, CDR1 is LNHDA, CDR2 SQIVND (reference sequence). The junction had 10 bases not matched to a gene; V was cut back by 9 bases and J by 6 bases. CDR3 protein: CASESGAGAGELFF. Written as DNA, the CDR3 is TGTGCCAGCGAGAGCGGGGCTGGCGCCGGGGAGCTGTTTTTT.

The CDR3 nucleotides are TGTGCCAGCAGCTTAAGTGGAGGTGAGGCAGATACGCAGTATTTT. It encodes CASSLSGGEADTQYF. This chain links TRBV11-3 with TRBJ2-3, with a possible D match to TRBD2 (5 bases). V shed 2 bases and J shed 4 bases, with 13 bases lying between them. Germline V gene sequence: CDR1 SGHNT, CDR2 YENEEA. The CDR3 sequence is 15 residues long.

The V call is TRBV6-6, the J call TRBJ1-2; 8 bases match TRBD1. This CDR3 has 14 amino acids. CDR1 MNHNY and CDR2 SVGAGI come from the germline V gene (reference sequence). After removal of 5 bases from V and 2 bases from J, the junction contained 4 bases not matched to a gene. The CDR3, as DNA: TGTGCCAGCAGTGCGGGACAGGAAAACTATGGCTACACCTTC. This codes for CASSAGQENYGYTF.

This clone was detected once. The chain couples TRBV28 to TRBJ2-7; D gene ambiguous. V was cut by 6 bases and J by 5 bases, with 17 bases left in between. This CDR3 region has 14 residues. From germline, CDR1 is MDHEN and CDR2 SYDVKM. The CDR3 sequence is CASSPGQAPHEQYF. The CDR3 coding sequence is TGTGCCAGCAGCCCCGGTCAAGCCCCCCACGAGCAGTACTTC.

The J gene is TRBJ2-3, the V gene TRBV9; 12 bases are a match to TRBD2. The CDR3 extends over 14 amino acids. V shed 3 bases, J shed 4 bases, and the junction held 0 bases outside the gene matches. The germline gives CDR1 SGDLS, CDR2 YYNGEE. In nucleotides, the CDR3 is TGTGCCAGCAGCGGACTAGCGGGGGCAGATACGCAGTATTTT. This sequence encodes CASSGLAGADTQYF.